The clone carrying this T cell receptor beta chain showed up just once. Sequencing was performed with immunoSEQ multiplex PCR; in TCRdb, only in-frame clones are kept and a portion is missing. Found here are approximately 84,000 clones, about 85% of them singletons; the top ten hold about 4.4%. This record comes from a study of cytotoxic CD8 clonotypes in ibrutinib-treated CLL. V trimming: 6 bases; J trimming: 0 bases; junction bases outside the gene matches: 6. There are 15 residues in the CDR3. Per germline, CDR1 SGHTA and CDR2 FQGNSA. This receptor was obtained from a human donor with chronic lymphocytic leukemia. Sequenced here: PBMCs, sampled after 12 months of ibrutinib treatment. The V call is TRBV7-2, the J call TRBJ2-3; 7 nucleotides align to TRBD1. The chain's CDR3 is CASSRTGTSTDTQYF. CDR3 sequence (DNA): TGTGCCAGCAGTAGGACAGGCACTAGCACAGATACGCAGTATTTT.